This TCR beta chain appears in the sequencing data of a study of blood T cell repertoires in COVID-19. Across the whole study: The origin of the acute and convalescent COVID-19 samples was the United States, Italy and Spain.

TCRdb's table, derived via immunoSEQ multiplex PCR, lists solely in-frame clones and lacks some. The sample lists approximately 330,000 clones, roughly 85% occurring once. Participant reports of clinical history set cohort assignment. J was trimmed by 6 bases and V by 4 bases; bases with no gene match: 11. The CDR3 length is 17 residues. Germline assignment: CDR1 LNHDA and CDR2 SQIVND (reference sequence). The sample taken for sequencing was PBMCs or T cells enriched from blood (not recorded which). V is TRBV19 and J is TRBJ1-5, with TRBD1 matching over 11 bases. This clonotype originated in a woman aged 40 to 50 with acute COVID-19. Here the CDR3 DNA reads TGTGCCAGTAGTAACGCCGGGACAGGGGGAGGGAGTCAGCCCCAGCATTTT. Translated: CASSNAGTGGGSQPQHF.